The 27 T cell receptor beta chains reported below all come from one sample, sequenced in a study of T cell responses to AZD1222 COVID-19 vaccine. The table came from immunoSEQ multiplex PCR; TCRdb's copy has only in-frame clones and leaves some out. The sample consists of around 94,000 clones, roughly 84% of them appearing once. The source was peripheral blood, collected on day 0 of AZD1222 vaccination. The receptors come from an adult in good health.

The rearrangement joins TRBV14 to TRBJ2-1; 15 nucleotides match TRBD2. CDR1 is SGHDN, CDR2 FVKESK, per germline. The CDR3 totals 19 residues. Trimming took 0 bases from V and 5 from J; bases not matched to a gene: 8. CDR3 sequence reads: CASSQDKGLAGGLDNEQFF. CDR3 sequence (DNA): TGTGCCAGCAGCCAAGATAAGGGACTAGCGGGAGGACTAGACAATGAGCAGTTCTTC.

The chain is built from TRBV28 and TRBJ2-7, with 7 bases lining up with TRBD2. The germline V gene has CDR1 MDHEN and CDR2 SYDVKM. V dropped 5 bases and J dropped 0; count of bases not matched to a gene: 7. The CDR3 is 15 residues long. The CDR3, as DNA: TGTGCCAGCAGTCTTAGCGGGTCCCCCTCCTACGAGCAGTACTTC. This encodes CASSLSGSPSYEQYF.

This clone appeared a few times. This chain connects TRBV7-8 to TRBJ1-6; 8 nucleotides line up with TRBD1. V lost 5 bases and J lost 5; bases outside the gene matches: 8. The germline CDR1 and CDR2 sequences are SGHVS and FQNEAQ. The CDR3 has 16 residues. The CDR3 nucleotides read TGTGCCAGCAGCGCTCGCCGGGACAGGAATAATTCACCCCTCCACTTT. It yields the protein CASSARRDRNNSPLHF.

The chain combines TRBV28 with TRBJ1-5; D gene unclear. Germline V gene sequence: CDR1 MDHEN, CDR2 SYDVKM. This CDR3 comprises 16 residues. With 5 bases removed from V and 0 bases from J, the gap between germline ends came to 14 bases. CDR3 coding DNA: TGTGCCAGCAGTCCCAGTGCCGTGATTAGCAATCAGCCCCAGCATTTT. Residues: CASSPSAVISNQPQHF.

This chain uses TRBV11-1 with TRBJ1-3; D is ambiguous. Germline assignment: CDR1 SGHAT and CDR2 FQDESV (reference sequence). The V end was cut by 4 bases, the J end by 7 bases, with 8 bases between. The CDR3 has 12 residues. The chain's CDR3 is CASSSLGNTIYF. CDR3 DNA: TGTGCCAGCAGCTCCCTTGGGAACACCATATATTTT.

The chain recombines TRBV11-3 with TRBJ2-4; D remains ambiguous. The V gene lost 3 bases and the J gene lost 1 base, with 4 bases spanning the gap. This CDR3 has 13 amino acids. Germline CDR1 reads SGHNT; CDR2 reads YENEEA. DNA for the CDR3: TGTGCCAGCAGCTTTGATGCCAAAAACATTCAGTACTTC. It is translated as CASSFDAKNIQYF.

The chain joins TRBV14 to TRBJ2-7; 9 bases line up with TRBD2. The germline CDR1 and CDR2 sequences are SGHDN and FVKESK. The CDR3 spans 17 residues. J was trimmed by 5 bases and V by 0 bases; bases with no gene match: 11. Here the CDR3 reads CASSQEGWERGVHEQYF. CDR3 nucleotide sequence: TGTGCCAGCAGCCAAGAAGGATGGGAGCGGGGGGTACACGAGCAGTACTTC.

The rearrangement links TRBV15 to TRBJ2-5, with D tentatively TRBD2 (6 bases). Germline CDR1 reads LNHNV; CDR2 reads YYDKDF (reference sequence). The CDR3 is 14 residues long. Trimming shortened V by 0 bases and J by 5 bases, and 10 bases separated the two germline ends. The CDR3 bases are TGTGCCACCAGCAGAGATGAGGGAGGTGAGACCCAGTACTTC. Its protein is CATSRDEGGETQYF.

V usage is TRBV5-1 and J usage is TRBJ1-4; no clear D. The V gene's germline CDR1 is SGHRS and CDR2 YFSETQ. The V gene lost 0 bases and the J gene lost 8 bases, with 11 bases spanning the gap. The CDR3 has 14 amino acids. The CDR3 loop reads CASSLGGPGEKLFF. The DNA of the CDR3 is TGCGCCAGCAGCTTGGGCGGTCCGGGGGAAAAACTGTTTTTT.

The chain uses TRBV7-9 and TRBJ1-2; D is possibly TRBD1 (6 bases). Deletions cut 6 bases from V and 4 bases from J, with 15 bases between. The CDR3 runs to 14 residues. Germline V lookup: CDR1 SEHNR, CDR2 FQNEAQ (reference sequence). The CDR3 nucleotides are TGTGCCAGCAGTCGGGAGGGACACGCCTATGGCTACACCTTC. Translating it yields CASSREGHAYGYTF.

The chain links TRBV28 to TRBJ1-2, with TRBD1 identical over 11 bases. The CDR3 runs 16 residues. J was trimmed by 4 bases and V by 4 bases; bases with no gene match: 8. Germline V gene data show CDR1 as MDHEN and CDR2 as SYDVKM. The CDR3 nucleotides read TGTGCCAGCAGTTCTGGACAGGGGGCCCTTCTCTATGGCTACACCTTC. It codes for CASSSGQGALLYGYTF.

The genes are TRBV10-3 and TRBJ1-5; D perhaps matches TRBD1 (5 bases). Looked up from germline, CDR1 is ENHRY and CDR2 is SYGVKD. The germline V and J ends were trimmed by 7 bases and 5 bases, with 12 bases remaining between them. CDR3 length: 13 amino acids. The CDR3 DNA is TGTGCCATCACCAGGGATCAAGATCAGCCCCAGCATTTT. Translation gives CAITRDQDQPQHF.

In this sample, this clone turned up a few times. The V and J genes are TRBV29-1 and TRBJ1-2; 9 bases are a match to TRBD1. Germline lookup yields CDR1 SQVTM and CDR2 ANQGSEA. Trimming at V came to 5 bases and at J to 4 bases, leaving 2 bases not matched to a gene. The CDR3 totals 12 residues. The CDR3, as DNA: TGCAGCGTTTTACAGGGGGCCTATGGCTACACCTTC. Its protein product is CSVLQGAYGYTF. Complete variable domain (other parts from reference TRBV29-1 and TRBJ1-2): SAVISQKPSRDICQRGTSLTIQCQVDSQVTMMFWYRQQPGQSLTLIATANQGSEATYESGFVIDKFPISRPNLTFSTLTVSNMSPEDSSIYLCSVLQGAYGYTFGSGTRLTVV.

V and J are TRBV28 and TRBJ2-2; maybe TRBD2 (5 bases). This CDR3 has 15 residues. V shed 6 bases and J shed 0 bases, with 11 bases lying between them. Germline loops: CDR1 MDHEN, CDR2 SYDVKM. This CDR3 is CASSSRGANTGELFF. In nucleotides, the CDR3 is TGTGCCAGCAGCAGTCGGGGTGCGAACACCGGGGAGCTGTTTTTT.

DNA for the CDR3: TGTGCCAGCTCACCAGGGGAAAAGGACGCTAAATACTTC. It yields the protein CASSPGEKDAKYF. The gene calls are TRBV18 and TRBJ2-5; the D is unclear. The V gene lost 2 bases and the J gene lost 14 bases, with 18 bases spanning the gap. CDR3 length equals 13 residues. The germline gives CDR1 KGHSH, CDR2 LQKENI.

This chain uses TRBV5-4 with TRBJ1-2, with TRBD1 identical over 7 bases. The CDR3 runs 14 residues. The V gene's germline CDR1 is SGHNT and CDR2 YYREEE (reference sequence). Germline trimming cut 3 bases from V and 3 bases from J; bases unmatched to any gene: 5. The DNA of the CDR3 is TGTGCCAGCAGCTCCGGGACAGAGGACTATGGCTACACCTTC. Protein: CASSSGTEDYGYTF.

In nucleotides, the CDR3 is TGTGCCAGCGGGAAGTCCTCTGGAAACACCATATATTTT. Translating it yields CASGKSSGNTIYF. The chain combines TRBV28 with TRBJ1-3, with unresolved D. Trimming pared 8 bases from V and 0 bases from J, leaving 8 bases between. The germline V gene encodes CDR1 MDHEN and CDR2 SYDVKM. This CDR3 is 13 amino acids long.

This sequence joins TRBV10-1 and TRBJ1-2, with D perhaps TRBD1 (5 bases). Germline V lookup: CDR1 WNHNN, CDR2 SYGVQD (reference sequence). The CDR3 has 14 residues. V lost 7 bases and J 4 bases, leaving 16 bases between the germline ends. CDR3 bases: TGCGCCAGCATAGACCCACAGGTAACCTATGGCTACACCTTC. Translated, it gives CASIDPQVTYGYTF.

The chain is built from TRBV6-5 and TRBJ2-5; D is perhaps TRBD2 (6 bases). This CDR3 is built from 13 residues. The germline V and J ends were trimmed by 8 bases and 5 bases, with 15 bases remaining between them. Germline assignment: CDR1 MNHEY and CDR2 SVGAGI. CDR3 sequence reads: CASLRDWRETQYF. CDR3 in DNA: TGTGCCAGCCTAAGGGACTGGCGGGAGACCCAGTACTTC.

CDR3 sequence reads: CATSDSDRGQYNEQFF. Written as DNA, the CDR3 is TGTGCCACCAGTGATTCGGACAGGGGGCAGTACAATGAGCAGTTCTTC. The chain carries TRBV24-1 and TRBJ2-1, with TRBD1 matching over 11 bases. CDR3 length: 16 residues. J gave up 4 bases and V 2 bases, and 3 bases lay outside the gene matches. The germline V gene has CDR1 KGHDR and CDR2 SFDVKD.

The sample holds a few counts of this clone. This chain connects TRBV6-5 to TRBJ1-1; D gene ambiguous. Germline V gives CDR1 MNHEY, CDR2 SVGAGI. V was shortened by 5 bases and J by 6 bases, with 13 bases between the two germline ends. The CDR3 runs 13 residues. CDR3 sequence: CASSRPPSAEAFF. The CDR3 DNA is TGTGCCAGCAGTCGCCCTCCCAGCGCTGAAGCTTTCTTT.

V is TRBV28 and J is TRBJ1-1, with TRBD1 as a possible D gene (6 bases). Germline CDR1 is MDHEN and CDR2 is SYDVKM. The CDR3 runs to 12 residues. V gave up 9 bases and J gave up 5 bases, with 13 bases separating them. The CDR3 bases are TGTGCCAGTTCTACAGGGAGAACTGAAGCTTTCTTT. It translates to CASSTGRTEAFF. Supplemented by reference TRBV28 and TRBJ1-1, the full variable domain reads DVKVTQSSRYLVKRTGEKVFLECVQDMDHENMFWYRQDPGLGLRLIYFSYDVKMKEKGDIPEGYSVSREKKERFSLILESASTNQTSMYLCASSTGRTEAFFGQGTRLTVV.

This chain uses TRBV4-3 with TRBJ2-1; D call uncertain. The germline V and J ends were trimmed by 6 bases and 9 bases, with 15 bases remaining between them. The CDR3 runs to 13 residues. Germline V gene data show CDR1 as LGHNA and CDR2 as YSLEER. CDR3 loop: CASSGRPRSEQFF. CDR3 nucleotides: TGCGCCAGCAGTGGGCGTCCCCGGAGTGAGCAGTTCTTC.

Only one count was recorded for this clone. The CDR3 DNA sequence: TGTGCCAGCAGTGCCCTGGACAGCTCTTCCTATGGCTACACCTTC. Translation gives CASSALDSSSYGYTF. This chain links TRBV6-2 or TRBV6-3 with TRBJ1-2, with TRBD1 as a possible D gene (6 bases). CDR1 MNHEY and CDR2 SVGEGT come from the germline V gene. V shed 5 bases and J shed 4 bases, with 17 bases lying between them. This CDR3 is 15 amino acids long.

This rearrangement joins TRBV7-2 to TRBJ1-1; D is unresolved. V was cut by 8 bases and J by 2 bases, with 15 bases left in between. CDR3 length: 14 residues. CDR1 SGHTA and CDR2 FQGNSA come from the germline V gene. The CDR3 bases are TGTGCCAGCGCACCCAGCGGGTTAAACACTGAAGCTTTCTTT. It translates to CASAPSGLNTEAFF.

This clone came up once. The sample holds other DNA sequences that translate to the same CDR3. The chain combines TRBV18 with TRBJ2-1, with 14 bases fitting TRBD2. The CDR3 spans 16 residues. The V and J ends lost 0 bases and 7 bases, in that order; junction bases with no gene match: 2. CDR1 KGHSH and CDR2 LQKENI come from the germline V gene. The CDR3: CASSPPGLAGGNEQFF. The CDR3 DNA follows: TGTGCCAGCTCACCACCTGGACTAGCGGGAGGAAATGAGCAGTTCTTC.

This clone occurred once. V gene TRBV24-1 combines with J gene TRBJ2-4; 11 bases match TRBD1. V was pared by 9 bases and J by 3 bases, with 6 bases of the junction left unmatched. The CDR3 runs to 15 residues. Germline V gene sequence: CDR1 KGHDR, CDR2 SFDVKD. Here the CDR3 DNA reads TGTGCCACCCTGGGGGACAGGGGGGTCAAAAACATTCAGTACTTC. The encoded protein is CATLGDRGVKNIQYF.